The rows below give T cell receptor beta chains drawn from one sample of a study of PD-L1 blockade in urothelial cancer. Produced via immunoSEQ multiplex PCR; TCRdb's table is partial and in-frame only. The table has about 45,000 clones, about 88% seen once; the top ten hold 25%. This specimen consisted of PBMCs, obtained around atezolizumab (anti-PD-L1) treatment. The receptor set was obtained from a donor at least 40 years old with urothelial cancer. Each CDR3 is given with its conserved first and last residue. D genes are given only for firm matches. A clone size is listed for some rows: how often the clone was seen (once, few, many), or a class if it is expanded.

d_call j_call cdr3_length v_call clone_size cdr3_aa cdr3_nt
TRBD2 TRBJ2-7 15 TRBV5-6 . CASSLVLAVPYEQYF TGTGCCAGCAGCTTGGTTCTAGCGGTCCCCTACGAGCAGTACTTC
. TRBJ1-1 13 TRBV9 . CASSARVNTEAFF TGTGCCAGCAGCGCCCGGGTGAACACTGAAGCTTTCTTT
TRBD2 TRBJ2-5 19 TRBV11-3 . CASSPRPGTSGRWQETQYF TGTGCCAGCAGCCCCAGGCCGGGGACTAGCGGGAGGTGGCAAGAGACCCAGTACTTC
TRBD2 TRBJ2-7 13 TRBV5-4 . CASSPSGGYEQYF TGTGCCAGCAGCCCATCGGGGGGCTACGAGCAGTACTTC
. TRBJ2-7 13 TRBV14 . CASSHNPGLVPYF TGTGCCAGCAGCCATAACCCGGGACTCGTTCCGTACTTC
. TRBJ2-3 15 TRBV29-1 few CSVEPGGPSTDTQYF TGCAGCGTTGAGCCTGGCGGGCCCTCCACAGATACGCAGTATTTT
TRBD1 TRBJ1-4 15 TRBV18 . CASSRGTDRGEKLFF TGTGCCAGCTCACGGGGGACCGACAGGGGTGAAAAACTGTTTTTT
. TRBJ2-1 19 TRBV7-6 . CASSLGDNALGSSYNEQFF TGTGCCAGCAGCTTAGGCGATAATGCTCTCGGGAGCTCCTACAATGAGCAGTTCTTC
. TRBJ2-7 13 TRBV6-5 . CASSYYSRGKQYF TGTGCCAGCAGTTACTACTCTAGGGGGAAACAGTACTTC
. TRBJ2-5 12 TRBV5-1 . CASRDEGETQYF TGCGCCAGCCGTGACGAGGGAGAGACCCAGTACTTC
. TRBJ1-1 15 TRBV5-1 . CASSPGGAGDTEAFF TGCGCCAGCAGCCCGGGGGGGGCGGGGGACACTGAAGCTTTCTTT
TRBD2 TRBJ2-3 12 TRBV7-2 . CASSSSGVGQYF TGTGCCAGCAGCTCCAGCGGGGTCGGGCAGTATTTT
TRBD1 TRBJ2-2 16 TRBV5-4 once CASSPGQGARHRELFF TGTGCCAGCAGCCCGGGACAGGGGGCCCGACACCGGGAGCTGTTTTTT
TRBD1 TRBJ1-2 14 TRBV5-4 . CASSRRQGDYGYTF TGTGCCAGCAGCCGACGACAGGGGGACTATGGCTACACCTTC
. TRBJ2-7 13 TRBV6-6 . CASSYQDSYEQYF TGTGCCAGCAGTTACCAGGACAGCTACGAGCAGTACTTC
. TRBJ1-3 16 TRBV27 . CASSPAWEGSGNTIYF TGTGCCAGCAGTCCCGCGTGGGAGGGCTCTGGAAACACCATATATTTT
. TRBJ2-7 14 TRBV7-3 few CASSDPQGPYEQYF TGTGCCAGCAGCGATCCCCAGGGGCCCTACGAGCAGTACTTC
TRBD1 TRBJ2-4 16 TRBV5-1 . CASSLGGQGGTSIQYF TGCGCCAGCAGCTTGGGGGGACAGGGTGGGACCAGCATTCAGTACTTC
TRBD2 TRBJ2-7 16 TRBV4-1 . CASSQAILAGPYEQYF TGCGCCAGCAGCCAAGCCATCCTAGCGGGCCCCTACGAGCAGTACTTC
. TRBJ1-5 16 TRBV6-1 . CASSEAEGGLTQPQHF TGTGCCAGCAGTGAAGCGGAGGGCGGGTTGACTCAGCCCCAGCATTTT
TRBD1 TRBJ2-7 16 TRBV7-9 once CASSALDRGNAYEQYF TGTGCCAGCAGCGCTTTGGACAGGGGGAATGCCTACGAGCAGTACTTC
. TRBJ2-3 15 TRBV5-5 . CASSLGGRASDTQYF TGTGCCAGCAGCTTGGGCGGGCGAGCTAGTGATACGCAGTATTTT
. TRBJ2-4 16 TRBV27 . CASSLAGSVSENIQYF TGTGCCAGCAGTTTAGCCGGGTCGGTAAGCGAAAACATTCAGTACTTC
. TRBJ2-1 16 TRBV11-1 . CASSLGGLREGNEQFF TGTGCCAGCAGCTTAGGGGGCCTGCGGGAAGGCAATGAGCAGTTCTTC
TRBD2 TRBJ2-2 16 TRBV5-4 few CASSLASGRGTGELFF TGTGCCAGCAGCTTGGCCAGCGGGAGGGGCACCGGGGAGCTGTTTTTT
TRBD1 TRBJ1-5 17 TRBV19 . CASSARGRGVSNQPQHF TGTGCCAGTAGTGCCCGGGGCAGGGGGGTTAGCAATCAGCCCCAGCATTTT
TRBD1 TRBJ2-2 17 TRBV9 . CASSRGGQGTNTGELFF TGTGCCAGCAGCCGGGGGGGACAGGGGACCAACACCGGGGAGCTGTTTTTT
. TRBJ1-4 15 TRBV7-8 . CASSPGAGNREKLFF TGTGCCAGCAGCCCAGGGGCCGGTAACCGTGAAAAACTGTTTTTT
TRBD2 TRBJ2-7 14 TRBV7-2 . CASSVGTSGAEQYF TGTGCCAGCAGCGTGGGAACTAGCGGGGCCGAGCAGTACTTC
. TRBJ2-1 13 TRBV28 . CASSLASQHEQFF TGTGCCAGCAGTTTGGCTAGCCAGCATGAGCAGTTCTTC
. TRBJ2-5 12 TRBV28 . CASRGPVETQYF TGTGCCAGCAGGGGGCCCGTGGAGACCCAGTACTTC
TRBD1 TRBJ1-4 16 TRBV27 once CASSSPTGVGNEKLFF TGTGCCAGCAGTTCACCCACAGGGGTGGGTAATGAAAAACTGTTTTTT
TRBD1 TRBJ2-7 13 TRBV11-2 . CASSRTGSYEQYF TGTGCCAGCAGCCGGACAGGGTCCTACGAGCAGTACTTC
TRBD1 TRBJ1-1 14 TRBV2 . CASSTLAGTGGAFF TGTGCCAGCAGCACACTTGCCGGGACAGGGGGGGCTTTCTTT
TRBD1 TRBJ2-7 17 TRBV7-3 . CASSLVGTGAGSRQQYF TGTGCCAGCAGCTTAGTGGGGACAGGCGCCGGGAGCCGGCAGCAGTACTTC
TRBD2 TRBJ2-7 14 TRBV7-9 . CASSPRTRLYEQYF TGTGCCAGCAGCCCTAGGACTAGGCTCTACGAGCAGTACTTC
TRBD2 TRBJ2-3 18 TRBV4-3 . CASSQEGPGGRDTDTQYF TGCGCCAGCAGCCAAGAGGGCCCGGGCGGGAGGGATACAGATACGCAGTATTTT
TRBD1 TRBJ1-1 13 TRBV28 many CASTRDRVTEAFF TGTGCCAGCACCAGAGACAGGGTCACTGAAGCTTTCTTT
. TRBJ1-4 16 TRBV27 . CASSPRNRRGNEKLFF TGTGCCAGCAGTCCACGGAACCGACGAGGTAATGAAAAACTGTTTTTT
TRBD2 TRBJ2-2 15 TRBV11-3 . CASRRTSGSAGELFF TGTGCCAGCAGGAGGACTAGCGGGAGTGCCGGGGAGCTGTTTTTT
TRBD2 TRBJ2-3 17 TRBV5-8 . CASSTGTSGWGTDTQYF TGTGCCAGCAGCACGGGGACTAGCGGGTGGGGCACAGATACGCAGTATTTT
TRBD1 TRBJ2-1 15 TRBV9 . CASSVTGTGYNEQFF TGTGCCAGCAGCGTGACCGGGACAGGGTACAATGAGCAGTTCTTC
TRBD1 TRBJ1-1 14 TRBV7-6 once CASSPQGVGTEAFF TGTGCCAGCAGCCCCCAGGGGGTGGGCACTGAAGCTTTCTTT
. TRBJ2-5 14 TRBV5-1 . CASSLGRGQETQYF TGCGCCAGCAGCTTGGGTAGGGGCCAAGAGACCCAGTACTTC
TRBD2 TRBJ2-7 17 TRBV5-4 . CASSLVVLAGVPGEQYF TGTGCCAGCAGCTTGGTGGTACTAGCGGGAGTGCCGGGCGAGCAGTACTTC
. TRBJ2-4 14 TRBV18 many CASSPPSALNIQYF TGTGCCAGCTCACCTCCCAGCGCATTAAACATTCAGTACTTC
TRBD2 TRBJ2-7 13 TRBV28 . CATDLAARGEQYF TGTGCCACCGACCTAGCGGCCCGCGGAGAGCAGTACTTC
TRBD2 TRBJ2-7 13 TRBV6-1 . CASRLTGGYEQYF TGTGCCAGCAGGTTGACGGGAGGATACGAGCAGTACTTC
. TRBJ1-2 16 TRBV15 . CATSRGLDRRNYGYTF TGTGCCACCAGCAGAGGTTTAGACAGAAGAAACTATGGCTACACCTTC
. TRBJ2-2 14 TRBV7-2 . CASGRGWLTGELFF TGTGCCAGCGGCCGGGGGTGGCTAACCGGGGAGCTGTTTTTT